These 13 T cell receptor beta chains were all obtained from the same sample, sequenced in a study of cytotoxic CD8 clonotypes in ibrutinib-treated CLL. Repertoires were generated with immunoSEQ multiplex PCR, while TCRdb's copy carries only in-frame clones and drops some. This table has approximately 140,000 clones, around 93% appearing once. The material sequenced was PBMCs, taken after 12 months of ibrutinib treatment. The receptors originated from a human donor with chronic lymphocytic leukemia.

This chain joins TRBV28 and TRBJ2-7, with D possibly called TRBD1 or TRBD2 (5 bases each). Germline CDR1 MDHEN, CDR2 SYDVKM. Trimming took off 11 bases at V and 0 bases at J, with 8 bases between the two ends. The CDR3 consists of 11 residues. CDR3 DNA sequence: TGTGCCGTGGGGGACTCCTACGAGCAGTACTTC. Encoded protein: CAVGDSYEQYF.

In this sample, this clone turned up once. This rearrangement joins TRBV6-4 to TRBJ2-6, with TRBD1 identical over 7 bases. The J segment lost 1 base and the V segment lost 5 bases, leaving 8 bases of the junction unmatched. The CDR3 runs 17 residues. Germline V gene data show CDR1 as MRHNA and CDR2 as SNTAGT. In nucleotides, the CDR3 is TGTGCCAGCAGTAGACAGGGAACGGAGTCTGGGGCCAACGTCCTGACTTTC. The encoded protein is CASSRQGTESGANVLTF.

The V call is TRBV9, the J call TRBJ2-7; D call uncertain. The CDR3 is 15 amino acids. Germline CDR1 SGDLS, CDR2 YYNGEE. Trimming removed 0 bases from V and 1 base from J, with 11 bases in between. In nucleotides, the CDR3 is TGTGCCAGCAGCGTAGCGGCGGAAGTATCCTACGAGCAGTACTTC. Its protein is CASSVAAEVSYEQYF.

The CDR3 loop reads CASSLRGATETQYF. CDR3 nucleotides: TGTGCCAGCAGTTTACGAGGGGCGACGGAGACCCAGTACTTC. The V gene is TRBV7-2, the J gene TRBJ2-5; the D gene could be TRBD1 or TRBD2 (5 bases each). Germline values: CDR1 SGHTA, CDR2 FQGNSA. With 6 bases removed from V and 5 bases from J, the gap between germline ends came to 16 bases. This CDR3 has 14 amino acids. Together with reference TRBV7-2 and TRBJ2-5, the CDR3 gives the full variable domain: GAGVSQSPSNKVTEKGKDVELRCDPISGHTALYWYRQSLGQGLEFLIYFQGNSAPDKSGLPSDRFSAERTGGSVSTLTIQRTQQEDSAVYLCASSLRGATETQYFGPGTRLLVL.

The chain couples TRBV9 to TRBJ1-1; D might be TRBD1 (6 bases). Trimming cost V 0 bases and J 6 bases, with 12 bases left between them. CDR3 length: 14 residues. Germline lookup yields CDR1 SGDLS and CDR2 YYNGEE. The CDR3 sequence is CASSVVGAGAEAFF. The CDR3 DNA reads as TGTGCCAGCAGCGTAGTGGGGGCTGGGGCTGAAGCTTTCTTT.

The chain has TRBV28 and TRBJ1-2; no clear D gene. From germline, CDR1 is MDHEN and CDR2 SYDVKM. The V gene lost 6 bases and the J gene lost 3 bases, with 11 bases spanning the gap. The CDR3 extends over 13 amino acids. In nucleotides, the CDR3 is TGTGCCAGCAGGGTATCCGGATACTATGGCTACACCTTC. This sequence encodes CASRVSGYYGYTF.

This chain links TRBV6-5 with TRBJ2-2, with 7 positions matching TRBD2. The junction had 9 bases not matched to a gene; V was cut back by 10 bases and J by 7 bases. Germline V gene sequence: CDR1 MNHEY, CDR2 SVGAGI. The CDR3 sequence is 13 residues long. In DNA form, the CDR3 reads TGTGCCATTCGAGGGAGGGCCGACGGGGAGCTGTTTTTT. This gives the protein CAIRGRADGELFF.

V gene TRBV29-1 combines with J gene TRBJ2-5; a weak D match, TRBD1 (6 bases). V lost 6 bases and J 3 bases, leaving 17 bases between the germline ends. The CDR3 contains 14 residues. Germline CDR1 is SQVTM and CDR2 is ANQGSEA. The CDR3 spells CSVQDGQPKETQYF. The CDR3 region has the DNA TGCAGCGTCCAAGACGGACAGCCCAAAGAGACCCAGTACTTC.

A single count supports this clone. The genes are TRBV5-1 and TRBJ1-1, with TRBD1 as a possible D gene (5 bases). Germline CDR1 SGHRS, CDR2 YFSETQ. V lost 1 base to trimming and J lost 1 base, with 11 bases between them. CDR3 length: 15 amino acids. CDR3 region: CASSLSGSTNTEAFF. The CDR3 nucleotides read TGCGCCAGCAGCTTGTCAGGGTCCACGAACACTGAAGCTTTCTTT.

The chain is built from TRBV9 and TRBJ2-2; 12 positions match TRBD2. The CDR3 length is 16 residues. CDR1 and CDR2 (germline): SGDLS, YYNGEE. V lost 6 bases, J lost 5 bases, and 8 bases stayed unmatched. CDR3 nucleotides: TGTGCCAGCACTCACCCGGGACTAGCGGGTACCGGGGAGCTGTTTTTT. Amino acid sequence: CASTHPGLAGTGELFF.

This clone was detected once. CDR3 protein: CASSVAGAGNEKLFF. The CDR3 coding sequence is TGTGCCAGCAGCGTAGCAGGGGCCGGTAATGAAAAACTGTTTTTT. The V gene is TRBV9, the J gene TRBJ1-4; perhaps TRBD1 as D (6 bases). CDR3 length: 15 amino acids. V was shortened by 0 bases and J by 4 bases, with 10 bases between the two germline ends. The V gene's germline CDR1 is SGDLS and CDR2 YYNGEE.

The CDR3 sequence is CASSLLGHNEQFF. Here the CDR3 DNA reads TGTGCCAGCAGCTTACTAGGACACAATGAGCAGTTCTTC. The genes are TRBV7-3 and TRBJ2-1, with D unresolved. This CDR3 has 13 amino acids. Germline assignment: CDR1 SGHTA and CDR2 FQGTGA. Trimming cost V 2 bases and J 5 bases, with 7 bases left between them.

The chain is built from TRBV2 and TRBJ2-5; perhaps TRBD2 as D (6 bases). Germline values: CDR1 SNHLY, CDR2 FYNNEI. The length of the CDR3 is 14 residues. Trimming took 7 bases from V and 5 from J, leaving 17 bases between them. The CDR3 DNA sequence: TGTGCCAGCACATTTTCGGGAGAAGACGAGACCCAGTACTTC. Translation: CASTFSGEDETQYF. The whole variable domain, filled in from reference TRBV2 and TRBJ2-5, reads EPEVTQTPSHQVTQMGQEVILRCVPISNHLYFYWYRQILGQKVEFLVSFYNNEISEKSEIFDDQFSVERPDGSNFTLKIRSTKLEDSAMYFCASTFSGEDETQYFGPGTRLLVL.